A single sample is the source of the 8 T cell receptor beta chains below, sequenced in a study of CD8 T cells in ankylosing spondylitis. TCRdb re-called the 5' RACE reads with MiXCR, one entry per CDR3 protein. Of around 230,000 distinct CDR3 sequences listed, 8.6% are singletons. The sample was blood, either unsorted or a sorted T cell fraction (not recorded which). The receptors derive from a male donor with ankylosing spondylitis or in good health (not recorded which).

This clonotype has at least ten counts. The chain has TRBV4-1 and TRBJ2-7; 14 bases line up with TRBD2. CDR3 size: 16 residues. CDR1 and CDR2 (germline): MGHRA, YSYEKL. V was clipped by 3 bases and J by 4 bases; unmatched bases: 5. In nucleotides, the CDR3 is TGCGCCAGCAGCCAGCCGGGACTAGCGGGAGTTTACGAGCAGTACTTC. This encodes CASSQPGLAGVYEQYF.

The rearrangement uses TRBV4-2 and TRBJ2-7; 7 nucleotides agree with TRBD1. Trimming took 4 bases from V and 1 from J; bases not matched to a gene: 4. The CDR3 is made up of 14 amino acids. The germline V gene has CDR1 LGHNA and CDR2 YNFKEQ. The CDR3 DNA reads as TGTGCCAGCAGCCGGGACAGATTATCCTACGAGCAGTACTTC. Its translation: CASSRDRLSYEQYF.

The table lists this clonotype with many counts. The CDR3 reads CASSPYSYEQYF. The DNA for the CDR3 is TGTGCCAGCAGTCCATACTCCTACGAGCAGTACTTC. The rearrangement joins TRBV12-3 or TRBV12-4 to TRBJ2-7; D is unresolved. V lost 5 bases and J 0 bases, leaving 5 bases between the germline ends. This CDR3 is 12 amino acids long.

This clonotype was observed many times. The chain employs TRBV5-1 and TRBJ1-4; D is uncertain. CDR3 length: 14 amino acids. Trimming removed 4 bases at V and 7 bases at J, with 14 bases between. Germline V gives CDR1 SGHRS, CDR2 YFSETQ. The CDR3 sequence: CASSSEGWSEKLFF. The CDR3 bases are TGCGCCAGCAGCAGTGAGGGTTGGAGTGAAAAACTGTTTTTT.

There are many counts of this clonotype. The chain combines TRBV7-2 with TRBJ2-1, with TRBD2 matching over 10 bases. This CDR3 is 17 amino acids long. V lost 4 bases, J lost 7 bases, and 13 bases stayed unmatched. The V gene's germline CDR1 is SGHTA and CDR2 FQGNSA. The CDR3 region has the DNA TGTGCCAGCAGCTCCAGGGGGGCCAGCGGGAGGGTAAATGAGCAGTTCTTC. This encodes CASSSRGASGRVNEQFF.

This clonotype has just a few counts. This sequence joins TRBV5-1 and TRBJ2-1; no firm D call. CDR1 SGHRS and CDR2 YFSETQ come from the germline V gene. The CDR3 runs 14 residues. The V gene lost 1 base and the J gene lost 5 bases, with 10 bases spanning the gap. For the CDR3, the DNA is TGCGCCAGCAGCTTGACTCCTTCCAACAATGAGCAGTTCTTC. Amino acids: CASSLTPSNNEQFF.

This clonotype was observed at least ten times. The chain carries TRBV11-2 and TRBJ2-3; possible D gene TRBD2, 5 bases. V lost 1 base, J lost 10 bases, and 6 bases lay in between. The CDR3 sequence is 11 residues long. CDR1 and CDR2 (germline): SGHAT, FQNNGV. The CDR3 sequence is CASSLAGAQYF. The DNA for the CDR3 is TGTGCCAGCAGCTTAGCCGGGGCGCAGTATTTT.

This clonotype came up many times. The V and J genes are TRBV12-3 or TRBV12-4 and TRBJ2-3; possible D gene TRBD1, 6 bases. This CDR3 has 14 residues. Trimming shortened V by 8 bases and J by 4 bases, and 16 bases separated the two germline ends. The CDR3 sequence: CASRSYRDADTQYF. The CDR3 region has the DNA TGTGCCAGCCGCAGCTACAGGGACGCAGATACGCAGTATTTT.